The present T cell receptor (beta chain) was sequenced within a study of T cell responses to AZD1222 COVID-19 vaccine. This CDR3 region has 11 residues. Looked up from germline, CDR1 is DFQATT and CDR2 is SNEGSKA (reference sequence). Trimming cost V 3 bases and J 6 bases, with 6 bases left between them. Study conclusions and caveats: A mostly white British donor set with more females was recruited, and clonal diversity was possibly underestimated. At study baseline, merely five or six AZD1222 recipients were seropositive.

The data were produced by immunoSEQ multiplex PCR, yet TCRdb's version contains in-frame clones alone and is incomplete. The sample gives 150,000 to 200,000 clones, around 94% of which show up once; approximately 0.58% is in the top ten. Worth noting for this clone: Antigen: not known.

This TCR was recovered from an adult in good health. This specimen consisted of peripheral blood, obtained on day 0 of AZD1222 vaccination. This chain uses TRBV20-1 with TRBJ2-1, with D hard to call. This CDR3 is CSARSSNEQFF. CDR3 DNA sequence: TGCAGTGCTAGGAGTAGCAATGAGCAGTTCTTC.